Sequencing of this TCR beta chain was carried out in a study of tumor and adjacent non-tumor tissue in lung cancer. Study in general: Patients comprised 12 adenocarcinoma, a couple of squamous cell carcinoma and 1 small cell lung cancer.

About this clonotype: One end of the junction fails to match germline, which may point to a read error.

The template was RNA from unsorted bulk tissue. More than 3 cm separated this lung sample from the edge of the tumor. Newly diagnosed lung cancer patients had thoracic surgery in China, August–late 2014, without prior chemotherapy. The library came from three nested PCR rounds adapted from ARM-PCR protocols. TCRdb passed the multiplex PCR reads through MiXCR, listing each CDR3 protein once. The data show roughly 69,000 distinct CDR3 sequences, 75% to 85% seen once. Germline values: CDR1 SGHRS, CDR2 YFSETQ. The CDR3 is made up of 14 amino acids. The sequencing sample was made of distant non-tumor lung tissue. The V gene is TRBV5-1, the J gene TRBJ2-1; 8 nucleotides match TRBD1. The receptor was derived from a man aged 60-69 years with non-small cell lung cancer. In DNA form, the CDR3 reads TGCGCCAGCAGCCTAGGACAGGGTAGTACTGAGCAATTCTTC. Translated: CASSLGQGSTEQFF.